This TCR beta chain derives from a study of identical twins. A universal primer site arose from template switching, and cDNA bore unique molecular identifiers. From the 5' RACE reads, TCRdb called clonotypes with MiXCR, one entry per CDR3 protein. The sample holds 420,000 or so distinct CDR3 sequences, less than 20% seen once. The germline CDR1 and CDR2 sequences are DFQATT and SNEGSKA (reference sequence). This CDR3 comprises 16 residues. The V gene end was trimmed by 0 bases and the J gene end by 3 bases; junction bases not matched to a gene: 5. General study findings and limits: Insertions ran lower in abundant cord blood beta clonotypes, though not in memory repertoires.

This clonotype was counted between two and nine times. Its antigen remains unidentified. The J gene is TRBJ2-1, the V gene TRBV20-1, with TRBD1 identical over 10 bases. The sequenced sample was naive T cells sorted from blood. The TCR was taken from a man aged 50 or older in good health. CDR3 DNA sequence: TGCAGTGCTAGAGATCAGGGACAGGGGCACTACAATGAGCAGTTCTTC. Residues: CSARDQGQGHYNEQFF.